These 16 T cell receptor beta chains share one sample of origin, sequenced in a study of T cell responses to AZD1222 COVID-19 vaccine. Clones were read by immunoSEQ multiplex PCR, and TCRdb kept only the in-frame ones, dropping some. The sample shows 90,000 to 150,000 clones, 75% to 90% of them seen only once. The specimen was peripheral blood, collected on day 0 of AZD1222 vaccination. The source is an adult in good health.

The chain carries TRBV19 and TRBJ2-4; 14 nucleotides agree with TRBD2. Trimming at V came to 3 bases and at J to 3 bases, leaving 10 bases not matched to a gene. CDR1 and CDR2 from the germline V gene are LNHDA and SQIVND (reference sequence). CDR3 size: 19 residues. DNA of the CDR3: TGTGCCAGTAGTATTCCGGGACTAGCGGGAGATCTCAGCAAAAACATTCAGTACTTC. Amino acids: CASSIPGLAGDLSKNIQYF.

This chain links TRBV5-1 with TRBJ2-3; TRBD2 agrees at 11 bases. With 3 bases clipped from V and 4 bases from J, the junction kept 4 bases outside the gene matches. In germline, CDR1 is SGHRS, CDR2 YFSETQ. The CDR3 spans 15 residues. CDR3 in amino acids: CASSSVAGGADTQYF. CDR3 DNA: TGCGCCAGCAGCTCGGTAGCGGGAGGGGCAGATACGCAGTATTTT.

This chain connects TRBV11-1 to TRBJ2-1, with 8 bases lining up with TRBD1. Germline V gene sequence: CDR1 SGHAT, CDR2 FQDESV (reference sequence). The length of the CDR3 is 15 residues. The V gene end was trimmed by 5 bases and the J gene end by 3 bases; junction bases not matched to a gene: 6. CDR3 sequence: CASSPEGQVYNEQFF. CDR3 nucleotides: TGTGCCAGCAGCCCCGAGGGACAGGTCTACAATGAGCAGTTCTTC.

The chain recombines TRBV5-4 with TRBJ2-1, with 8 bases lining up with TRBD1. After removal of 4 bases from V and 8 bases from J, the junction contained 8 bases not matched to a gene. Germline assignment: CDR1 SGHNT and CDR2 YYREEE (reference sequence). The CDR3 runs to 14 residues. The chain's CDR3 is CASSQQGQVYEQFF. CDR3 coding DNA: TGTGCCAGCAGCCAACAGGGACAGGTCTATGAGCAGTTCTTC.

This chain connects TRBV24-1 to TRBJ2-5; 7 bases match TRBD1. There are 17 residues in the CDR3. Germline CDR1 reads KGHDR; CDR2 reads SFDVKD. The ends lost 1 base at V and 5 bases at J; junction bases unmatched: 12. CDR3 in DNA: TGTGCCACCAGTGATTTACGTGTCCCCACAGGGGCGGAGACCCAGTACTTC. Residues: CATSDLRVPTGAETQYF.

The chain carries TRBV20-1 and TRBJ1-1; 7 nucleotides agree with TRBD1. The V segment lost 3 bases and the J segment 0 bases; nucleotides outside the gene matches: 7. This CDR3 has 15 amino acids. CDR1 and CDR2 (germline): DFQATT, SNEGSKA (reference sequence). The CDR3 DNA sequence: TGCAGTGCTAGTGGGACAGTGACCATGAACACTGAAGCTTTCTTT. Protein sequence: CSASGTVTMNTEAFF.

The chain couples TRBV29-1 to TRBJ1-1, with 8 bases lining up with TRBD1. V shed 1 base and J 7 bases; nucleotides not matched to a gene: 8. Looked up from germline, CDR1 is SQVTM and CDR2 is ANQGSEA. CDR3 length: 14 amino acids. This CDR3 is CSVEVWGRGLEAFF. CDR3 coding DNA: TGCAGCGTTGAAGTATGGGGCAGGGGGCTTGAAGCTTTCTTT. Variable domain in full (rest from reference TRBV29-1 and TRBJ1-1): SAVISQKPSRDICQRGTSLTIQCQVDSQVTMMFWYRQQPGQSLTLIATANQGSEATYESGFVIDKFPISRPNLTFSTLTVSNMSPEDSSIYLCSVEVWGRGLEAFFGQGTRLTVV.

The CDR3 loop is CASSLRGRNEKLFF. CDR3 sequence (DNA): TGTGCCAGCAGTCTCAGGGGGCGGAATGAAAAACTGTTTTTT. The genes are TRBV3-1 (or the pseudogene TRBV3-2) and TRBJ1-4, with 8 bases identical to TRBD1. The V segment lost 6 bases and the J segment 5 bases; nucleotides outside the gene matches: 5. Per the germline V gene, CDR1 is LGHDT and CDR2 is YNNKEL (reference sequence). The CDR3 consists of 14 residues.

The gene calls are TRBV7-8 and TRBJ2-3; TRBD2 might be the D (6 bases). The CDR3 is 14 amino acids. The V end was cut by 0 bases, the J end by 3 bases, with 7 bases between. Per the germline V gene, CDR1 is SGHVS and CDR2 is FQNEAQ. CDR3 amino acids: CASSLAGSTDTQYF. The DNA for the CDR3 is TGTGCCAGCAGCTTAGCCGGGAGTACAGATACGCAGTATTTT.

CDR3 sequence (DNA): TGCGCCAGCAGCCCAGGGTGGGTGAACACTGAAGCTTTCTTT. Its translation is CASSPGWVNTEAFF. This chain connects TRBV5-1 to TRBJ1-1, with D perhaps TRBD1 (5 bases). Per the germline V gene, CDR1 is SGHRS and CDR2 is YFSETQ. CDR3 length: 14 residues. V was trimmed by 4 bases and J by 0 bases, leaving 10 bases between them.

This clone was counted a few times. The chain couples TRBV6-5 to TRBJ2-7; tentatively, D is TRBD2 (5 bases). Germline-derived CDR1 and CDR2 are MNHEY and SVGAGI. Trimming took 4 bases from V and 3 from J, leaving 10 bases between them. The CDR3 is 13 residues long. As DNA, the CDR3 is TGTGCCAGCAGTTTACCCGCGGGCTACGAGCAGTACTTC. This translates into CASSLPAGYEQYF.

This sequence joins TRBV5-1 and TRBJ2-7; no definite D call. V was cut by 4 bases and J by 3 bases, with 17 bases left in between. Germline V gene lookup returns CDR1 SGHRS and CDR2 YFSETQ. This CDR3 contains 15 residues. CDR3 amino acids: CASSLESGINYEQYF. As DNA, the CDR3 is TGCGCCAGCAGCCTTGAGTCGGGCATCAACTACGAGCAGTACTTC.

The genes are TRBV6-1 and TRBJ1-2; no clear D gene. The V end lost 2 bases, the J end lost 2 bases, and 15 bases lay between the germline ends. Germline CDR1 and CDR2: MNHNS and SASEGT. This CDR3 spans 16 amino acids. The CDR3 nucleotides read TGTGCCAGCAGTGAATATCCGATGGATCAAAACTATGGCTACACCTTC. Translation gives CASSEYPMDQNYGYTF.

The CDR3 is CAWQGFSYNEQFF. The CDR3, as DNA: TGTGCCTGGCAGGGTTTCTCCTACAATGAGCAGTTCTTC. The J gene is TRBJ2-1, the V gene TRBV30; the D gene is possibly TRBD1 (5 bases). The length of the CDR3 is 13 residues. Per the germline V gene, CDR1 is GTSNPN and CDR2 is SVGIG (reference sequence). Trimming removed 5 bases from V and 0 bases from J, with 8 bases in between.

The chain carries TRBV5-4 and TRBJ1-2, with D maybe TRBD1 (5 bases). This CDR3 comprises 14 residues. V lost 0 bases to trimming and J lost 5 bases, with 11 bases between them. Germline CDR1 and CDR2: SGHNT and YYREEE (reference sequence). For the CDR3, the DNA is TGTGCCAGCAGCTTGGTAGGGGATAGGTATGGCTACACCTTC. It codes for CASSLVGDRYGYTF.

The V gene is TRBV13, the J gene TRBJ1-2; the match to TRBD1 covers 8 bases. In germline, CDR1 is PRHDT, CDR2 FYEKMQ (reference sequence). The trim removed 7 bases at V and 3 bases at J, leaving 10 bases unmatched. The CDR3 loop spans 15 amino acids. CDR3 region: CASTNADRADYGYTF. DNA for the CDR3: TGTGCCAGCACCAATGCGGACAGGGCGGACTATGGCTACACCTTC.